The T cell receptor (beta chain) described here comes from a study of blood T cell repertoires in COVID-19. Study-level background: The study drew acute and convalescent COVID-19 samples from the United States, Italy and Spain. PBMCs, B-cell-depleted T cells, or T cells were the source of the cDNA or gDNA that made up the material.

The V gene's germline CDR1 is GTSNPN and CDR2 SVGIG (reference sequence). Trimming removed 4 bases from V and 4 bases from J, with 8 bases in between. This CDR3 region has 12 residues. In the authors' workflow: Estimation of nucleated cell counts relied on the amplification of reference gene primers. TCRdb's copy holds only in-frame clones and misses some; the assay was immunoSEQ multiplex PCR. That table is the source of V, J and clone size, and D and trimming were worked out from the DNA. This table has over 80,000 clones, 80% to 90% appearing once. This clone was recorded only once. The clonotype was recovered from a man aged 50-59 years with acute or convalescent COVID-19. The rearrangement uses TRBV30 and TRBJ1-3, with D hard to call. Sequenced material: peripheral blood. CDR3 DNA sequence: TGTGCCTGGACTTCAGGCGGAAACACCATATATTTT. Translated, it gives CAWTSGGNTIYF. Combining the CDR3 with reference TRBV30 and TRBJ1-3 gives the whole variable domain SQTIHQWPATLVQPVGSPLSLECTVEGTSNPNLYWYRQAAGRGLQLLFYSVGIGQISSEVPQNLSASRPQDRQFILSSKKLLLSDSGFYLCAWTSGGNTIYFGEGSWLTVV.